This TCR beta chain was recovered during a study of PD-L1 blockade in urothelial cancer. Study-level information: Males with bladder-origin urothelial cancer made up about 90% of the roughly 29 patients.

There are 14 residues in the CDR3. Germline V CDR1 and CDR2: MDHEN, SYDVKM. The V and J ends lost 7 bases and 4 bases, in that order; junction bases with no gene match: 5. The time point is: pretreatment peripheral blood. This table comes from immunoSEQ multiplex PCR, and its TCRdb copy is limited to in-frame clones, with some not included. The sample shows 70,000 to 90,000 clones, around 85% of them seen only once. The receptor was isolated from a man aged 55-75 years with urothelial cancer. The material was PBMCs, obtained around atezolizumab (anti-PD-L1) treatment. This chain links TRBV28 with TRBJ1-3; 9 nucleotides match TRBD1. The chain's CDR3 is CASIPGTGGNTIYF. For the CDR3, the DNA is TGTGCCAGCATTCCGGGGACAGGGGGAAACACCATATATTTT. The full variable domain, with the rest looked up from reference TRBV28 and TRBJ1-3, is DVKVTQSSRYLVKRTGEKVFLECVQDMDHENMFWYRQDPGLGLRLIYFSYDVKMKEKGDIPEGYSVSREKKERFSLILESASTNQTSMYLCASIPGTGGNTIYFGEGSWLTVV.